This paragraph covers one TCR beta chain sequence. The source of the sample is a study of blood T cell repertoires in COVID-19. Looking at the study overall: COVID-19 samples collected from the United States, Italy and Spain covered acute and convalescent phases.

Assay: immunoSEQ multiplex PCR; the TCRdb copy retains only in-frame clones and omits some. The sample lists about 59,000 clones, around 90% occurring once. The CDR3 has 13 residues. Deletions cut 6 bases from V and 1 base from J, with 9 bases between. Germline-derived CDR1 and CDR2 are SGHVS and FNYEAQ. This receptor was obtained from a man aged 80 or over with acute or convalescent COVID-19. The V call is TRBV7-6, the J call TRBJ2-5; the D is unclear. Sequencing input: peripheral blood. CDR3 DNA: TGTGCCAGCAGTCTGGCCAGCCAAGAGACCCAGTACTTC. Translation: CASSLASQETQYF.